This TCR beta chain was captured in a study of blood T cell repertoires in COVID-19. The CDR3 length is 13 residues. Trimming removed 1 base from V and 8 bases from J, with 11 bases in between. Only in-frame clones appear in the TCRdb table, and some are missing; sequencing was by immunoSEQ multiplex PCR. The table lists just over 650,000 clones, 85% to 90% of them singletons, with 0.2% to 0.3% in the top ten. Sequencing input: peripheral blood. The TCR sequence derives from a woman under 30 with acute or convalescent COVID-19. The rearrangement links TRBV12-3 or TRBV12-4 to TRBJ1-2; D perhaps matches TRBD1 (5 bases). CDR3 DNA sequence: TGTGCCAGCAGTTTAGGCAGGGTAGACGGCTACACCTTC. Amino acid sequence: CASSLGRVDGYTF.